The rows below give T cell receptor beta chains drawn from one sample of a study of CD8+CD57+ T cells in acquired aplastic anemia. A single record per CDR3 protein comes from TCRdb applying MiXCR to the reads. The sample includes hundreds of thousands of distinct CDR3 sequences, 60% to 80% of them seen just once. The sample was sorted CD4+, CD8+, or CD8+CD57+ T cells (not recorded which) from PBMCs. Receptor source: a human donor in good health, serving as a control. CDR3s include the opening cysteine and the closing phenylalanine or tryptophan. The order of the fields is J gene, D gene, V gene, clone size, CDR3 DNA, CDR3 protein. D genes are given only for firm matches. Where a row states a size, it is once, few, many or the class of an expanded clone; other rows omit it.

>TRBJ2-3|TRBD1|TRBV24-1|-
TGTGCCACCAGTGATGGTCAGGGGGCAGATACGCAGTATTTT
CATSDGQGADTQYF
>TRBJ2-5|TRBD2|TRBV5-8|few
TGTGCCAGCAGCCATACTAGCGAAGAGACCCAGTGCTTC
CASSHTSEETQCF
>TRBJ2-7|-|TRBV7-8|once
TGTGCCACCAGCAGACCCGAAGGCAAGCAGAACTTC
CATSRPEGKQNF
>TRBJ2-7|-|TRBV7-2|-
TGTGCCAGCTGCGTCAGGGGGGCCATCACAGATCCGCAGTTC
CASCVRGAITDPQF
>TRBJ1-6|TRBD1|TRBV25-1|-
TGTGCCAGCAGTGAATTTAGGGCAGGGGGGAATTCACCCCTCCACTTT
CASSEFRAGGNSPLHF
>TRBJ1-2|-|TRBV9|-
TGTGCCAGCAGCGTAGGCTCTAGAAACACAGATACGCACTACACCTTC
CASSVGSRNTDTHYTF
>TRBJ2-2|-|TRBV27|-
TGCGCCAGCAGCACCACAGGGAACACCGGGGAGCTGTTTTTT
CASSTTGNTGELFF
>TRBJ2-5|-|TRBV5-5|-
TGTGCCAGCAGCTTAACCGGGCGTCACCGGGAGACCCAGTACTTC
CASSLTGRHRETQYF
>TRBJ2-7|-|TRBV20-1|-
TGCAGTGCTAGGGAAGTGATATCTGGGGAGTACTTC
CSAREVISGEYF
>TRBJ1-2|-|TRBV20-1|-
TGCAGTGCGGGGGGTGGGAACTATGGCTACACCTTC
CSAGGGNYGYTF
>TRBJ2-1|-|TRBV7-9|-
TGTGCCAGCAGTCCAGGAGGGGGATCGCACACTGAAGAGTTCTTC
CASSPGGGSHTEEFF
>TRBJ2-2|-|TRBV7-9|once
TGTGCCAGCAGCGTGGGACGGAGTACCGCTGAGGCTTTC
CASSVGRSTAEAF
>TRBJ2-3|-|TRBV3-2|many
TGTGCCAGCAGCCAAGACGGACTGGATACGCAGTATTTT
CASSQDGLDTQYF
>TRBJ1-3|-|TRBV7-8|-
TGTGCCAGCAGCTTAGCGTCAAGGCGAGGGACAAACAGGATATATTTT
CASSLASRRGTNRIYF
>TRBJ2-7|-|TRBV9|-
TGTGCCAGCAGCGTAGAAATTACGACAGACGAGCAGTACTTC
CASSVEITTDEQYF
>TRBJ1-4|-|TRBV5-5|-
TGCGCCAGCAGCTTGGGACAAGCTAATGAAAAACTGTTTTTT
CASSLGQANEKLFF
>TRBJ2-7|-|TRBV15|-
TGTGCCACCAGCAGAAAACAGGGTGCCTACGAGCAGTACTTC
CATSRKQGAYEQYF
>TRBJ2-3|-|TRBV7-8|-
TGTGCCAGCAGCTTAGCAGAGAAATCTGGAGACACCAAGTATTTT
CASSLAEKSGDTKYF
>TRBJ1-5|-|TRBV10-3|-
TGTGCCATCACCTCGGACTCCAATCAGCCCCAGCATTTT
CAITSDSNQPQHF
>TRBJ2-1|-|TRBV5-1|once
TGCGCCAGCAGCCCGGGAGAGCAGTATAACTTC
CASSPGEQYNF
>TRBJ1-5|-|TRBV30|many
TGTGCCTGGAGCGACGGGGTCCAGCCCCAGCATTTT
CAWSDGVQPQHF
>TRBJ1-2|-|TRBV15|few
TGTGCCACCAGCAGTGATCGCGGAGACTATGGCTACACCTTC
CATSSDRGDYGYTF
>TRBJ1-1|-|TRBV7-2|-
TGTGCCAGCAGCTCCTTCCCACAGTTAAATACCTTCAAAGCTTTCTTT
CASSSFPQLNTFKAFF
>TRBJ1-1|-|TRBV5-1|-
TGCGCCAGCAGCTTGGCCACAAGGGTTGAGTCTGAAGCTTTCTTT
CASSLATRVESEAFF
>TRBJ2-5|-|TRBV9|-
TGTGCCAGCAGCGTTGGTGGGACCCAGTACTTC
CASSVGGTQYF
>TRBJ1-2|-|TRBV11-2|many
TGTGCCAGCAGCTTAGGGCAGACCAACTATGGCTACACCTTC
CASSLGQTNYGYTF
>TRBJ2-1|TRBD1|TRBV9|-
TGTGCCAGCAGCGTAGCAGGGGACAGGGATTCACCCCTCTTC
CASSVAGDRDSPLF
>TRBJ1-1|-|TRBV10-2|-
TGCGCCAGCAGGGAGGGGAACACTGAAGCTTTCTTT
CASREGNTEAFF
>TRBJ1-2|-|TRBV19|-
TGTGCCAGTAACAAGGGGGATGGCTACACCTTC
CASNKGDGYTF
>TRBJ1-1|-|TRBV15|-
TGTGCCACCAGCAGAGGTGGGCGGGTCGGCACTGGAGCTTTCTTT
CATSRGGRVGTGAFF
>TRBJ2-6|-|TRBV9|-
-
CASSVGTGAGYNAF
>TRBJ2-7|TRBD1|TRBV10-3|-
TGTGCCATCAGTGGGGGACAGGTCCTCACCTACGAGCAGTACTTC
CAISGGQVLTYEQYF
>TRBJ1-2|TRBD1|TRBV19|-
TGTGCTTTAGACAGGGGCGTGAATGATGGCTACACCTTC
CALDRGVNDGYTF
>TRBJ2-2|-|TRBV20-1|-
TGCAGTGTTACGCAGGGAGCTCTGAACAGAGACGGGGAGCTGTTTTTT
CSVTQGALNRDGELFF
>TRBJ2-5|TRBD1|TRBV24-1|-
TGTGCCACCAGTGATTTAGGGGTAGGGGGCGCGGCAGAGACCCAGTACTTC
CATSDLGVGGAAETQYF
>TRBJ1-4|-|TRBV5-1|-
TGCGCCAGCAACGGGGGACGGTCCTGGTATTTT
CASNGGRSWYF
>TRBJ1-2|-|TRBV10-1|-
TGCGCCAGCAGTGAGTCGTCCAGGAGCTATGGCTACACCTTC
CASSESSRSYGYTF
>TRBJ1-2|-|TRBV3-1|-
TGTGCCAGCAGCCAAGAAGACAGGTGGGCCCCCTATGGCTACACCTTC
CASSQEDRWAPYGYTF
>TRBJ1-5|-|TRBV2|-
TGTGCCAGCAGTGAAGTCGGCCTGAGAGATTTT
CASSEVGLRDF
>TRBJ1-1|-|TRBV24-1|-
TGTGCCACCAGTGATTTGACAGGTAGAACTTTCTTT
CATSDLTGRTFF